These 3 T cell receptor beta chains were all obtained from the same sample, sequenced in a study of blood T cell repertoires in COVID-19. Clones were read by immunoSEQ multiplex PCR, and TCRdb kept only the in-frame ones, dropping some. The table includes fewer than 150,000 clones, roughly 80% detected once. Sequencing was carried out using PBMCs or T cells enriched from blood (not recorded which). The source is a woman between 18 and 29 years old who had been exposed to COVID-19.

The chain links TRBV5-1 to TRBJ2-3; 10 bases map to TRBD2. Germline values: CDR1 SGHRS, CDR2 YFSETQ. Unmatched junction bases numbered 10, after V lost 4 bases and J lost 5 bases. The CDR3 extends over 16 amino acids. CDR3 loop: CASSLEGLAGEDTQYF. The DNA for the CDR3 is TGCGCCAGCAGCCTGGAAGGTCTAGCGGGAGAAGATACGCAGTATTTT.

The rearrangement joins TRBV19 to TRBJ2-7; 13 bases are a match to TRBD2. The CDR3 runs 17 residues. CDR1 is LNHDA, CDR2 SQIVND, per germline (reference sequence). The V segment lost 5 bases and the J segment 4 bases; nucleotides outside the gene matches: 11. The CDR3 sequence: CASSRTHRTSGSYEQYF. The CDR3 nucleotides are TGTGCCAGTAGTCGAACCCATAGGACTAGCGGGAGTTACGAGCAGTACTTC. The variable domain in full, completed from reference TRBV19 and TRBJ2-7, reads DGGITQSPKYLFRKEGQNVTLSCEQNLNHDAMYWYRQDPGQGLRLIYYSQIVNDFQKGDIAEGYSVSREKKESFPLTVTSAQKNPTAFYLCASSRTHRTSGSYEQYFGPGTRLTVT.

This sequence joins TRBV18 and TRBJ2-3; 8 nucleotides line up with TRBD2. The germline CDR1 and CDR2 sequences are KGHSH and LQKENI. V shed 5 bases, J shed 8 bases, and the junction held 9 bases outside the gene matches. The CDR3 extends over 14 amino acids. CDR3 amino acids: CASSATSGAPTQYF. The CDR3 DNA is TGTGCCAGCTCAGCTACTAGCGGAGCGCCTACGCAGTATTTT.